The present TCR beta chain was sequenced within a study of T cells in Graves' hyperthyroidism and ophthalmopathy. RNA transcripts gave rise to amplified TCR beta CDR3 regions. The study used the HTBI primer set for a first-round RT-PCR of the TCR CDR3. TCRdb itself ran the multiplex PCR reads through MiXCR, one entry per CDR3 protein. The sample contains about 560,000 distinct CDR3 sequences, roughly 46% of which appear only once. From germline, CDR1 is SNHLY and CDR2 FYNNEI. The CDR3 extends over 13 amino acids. V lost 3 bases to trimming and J lost 8 bases, with 13 bases between them. This TCR came from a woman aged 18 to 35 with Graves' hyperthyroidism. V gene TRBV2 combines with J gene TRBJ1-2; no firm D call. The sample consisted of peripheral blood or thyroid tissue (not recorded which). CDR3 loop: CASSESGMDGYTF. CDR3 bases: TGTGCCAGCAGTGAGTCCGGGATGGACGGCTACACCTTC.